Each of the 17 T cell receptor beta chains below was sequenced from the same sample in a study of OX40 agonist ivuxolimab in advanced cancers. Profiled with immunoSEQ multiplex PCR; TCRdb holds only in-frame clones, not every one. The table lists tens of thousands of clones, about 88% of them singletons, with about 1.2% in the top ten. The material was CD4+ or CD8+ T cells sorted from blood, obtained in a trial of the OX40 agonist ivuxolimab. These receptors were taken from an adult with an advanced solid tumor such as melanoma, head and neck, liver or kidney cancer.

V and J are TRBV5-1 and TRBJ1-1; no clear D gene. The CDR3 runs to 16 residues. V dropped 0 bases and J dropped 0 bases, with 12 bases sitting between them. Germline CDR1 is SGHRS and CDR2 is YFSETQ. The CDR3 protein is CASSLGTVPMNTEAFF. CDR3 bases: TGCGCCAGCAGCTTGGGTACAGTACCGATGAACACTGAAGCTTTCTTT.

The J gene is TRBJ2-6, the V gene TRBV2; D call uncertain. Germline V gene data show CDR1 as SNHLY and CDR2 as FYNNEI. Between the trimmed V and J ends, which lost 0 bases and 4 bases, there was a span of 10 bases. CDR3 length: 16 amino acids. The CDR3, as DNA: TGTGCCAGCAGTGAAGCTTTAACTCCCGGGGCCAACGTCCTGACTTTC. It is translated as CASSEALTPGANVLTF.

J is TRBJ2-1 and V is TRBV7-3, with 8 bases lining up with TRBD2. Unmatched junction bases numbered 19, after V lost 4 bases and J lost 11 bases. CDR1 SGHTA and CDR2 FQGTGA come from the germline V gene. The length of the CDR3 is 17 residues. The chain's CDR3 is CASSSQAPGLGSDKQFF. CDR3 in DNA: TGTGCCAGCAGCTCGCAGGCGCCGGGACTAGGAAGTGATAAGCAGTTCTTC. The full variable domain, with the rest looked up from reference TRBV7-3 and TRBJ2-1, is GAGVSQTPSNKVTEKGKYVELRCDPISGHTALYWYRQSLGQGPEFLIYFQGTGAADDSGLPNDRFFAVRPEGSVSTLKIQRTERGDSAVYLCASSSQAPGLGSDKQFFGPGTRLTVL.

The genes are TRBV18 and TRBJ1-6, with TRBD1 as a possible D gene (6 bases). Germline lookup yields CDR1 KGHSH and CDR2 LQKENI. The V gene lost 4 bases and the J gene lost 0 bases, with 13 bases spanning the gap. CDR3 length: 17 amino acids. The CDR3 coding sequence is TGTGCCAGCTCACGACAGGTCCCGAGCTCCTATAATTCACCCCTCCACTTT. Its protein is CASSRQVPSSYNSPLHF.

This clone was picked up one time. The chain is built from TRBV6-5 and TRBJ2-2; 7 positions match TRBD1. With 6 bases clipped from V and 2 bases from J, the junction kept 3 bases outside the gene matches. The CDR3 loop spans 14 amino acids. Germline V gene lookup returns CDR1 MNHEY and CDR2 SVGAGI. The CDR3 loop is CASRTGSNTGELFF. CDR3 DNA sequence: TGTGCCAGCAGGACAGGGAGTAACACCGGGGAGCTGTTTTTT.

The V gene is TRBV7-2, the J gene TRBJ2-5; perhaps D is TRBD1 or TRBD2 (5 bases each). Trimming stripped 6 bases from V and 2 bases from J, with 13 bases between. Germline values: CDR1 SGHTA, CDR2 FQGNSA. This CDR3 region has 14 residues. Here the CDR3 reads CASRIGGRQETQYF. CDR3 nucleotide sequence: TGTGCCAGCAGGATTGGGGGACGGCAAGAGACCCAGTACTTC.

The chain links TRBV5-5 to TRBJ1-4; a possible D gene is TRBD1 (6 bases). In germline, CDR1 is SGHKS, CDR2 YYEKEE (reference sequence). The length of the CDR3 is 12 residues. Trimming cost V 3 bases and J 8 bases, with 8 bases left between them. The CDR3 reads CASSSGGEKLFF. The CDR3 DNA reads as TGTGCCAGCAGCTCTGGGGGCGAAAAACTGTTTTTT.

The gene calls are TRBV5-6 and TRBJ1-1; D is perhaps TRBD1 (6 bases). The CDR3 runs to 15 residues. With 0 bases removed from V and 3 bases from J, the gap between germline ends came to 12 bases. CDR1 is SGHDT, CDR2 YYEEEE, per germline. The CDR3 spells CASSLEYRAYTEAFF. The DNA of the CDR3 is TGTGCCAGCAGCTTGGAGTACAGGGCCTACACTGAAGCTTTCTTT.

The genes are TRBV10-3 and TRBJ1-5; possibly TRBD1 for D (5 bases). Trimming took off 11 bases at V and 3 bases at J, with 14 bases between the two ends. The CDR3 totals 13 residues. Germline CDR1 and CDR2: ENHRY and SYGVKD. The CDR3 spells CAEQADLNQPQHF. In DNA form, the CDR3 reads TGTGCCGAACAGGCGGACCTCAATCAGCCCCAGCATTTT.

This clone was recorded only once. The chain combines TRBV18 with TRBJ1-3, with unresolved D. The CDR3 is 13 residues long. Trimming stripped 3 bases from V and 1 base from J, with 4 bases between. The germline V gene encodes CDR1 KGHSH and CDR2 LQKENI. CDR3 region: CASSPLSGNTIYF. Written as DNA, the CDR3 is TGTGCCAGCTCACCCCTATCTGGAAACACCATATATTTT.

This sequence joins TRBV7-6 and TRBJ1-2; 8 bases agree with TRBD1. This CDR3 comprises 12 residues. Germline V gene lookup returns CDR1 SGHVS and CDR2 FNYEAQ. The J segment lost 6 bases and the V segment lost 6 bases, leaving 3 bases of the junction unmatched. The CDR3 is CASRAQGDGYTF. The CDR3 bases are TGTGCCAGCAGGGCACAGGGGGATGGCTACACCTTC. Based on the CDR3 plus reference TRBV7-6 and TRBJ1-2, the full variable domain is GAGVSQSPRYKVTKRGQDVALRCDPISGHVSLYWYRQALGQGPEFLTYFNYEAQQDKSGLPNDRFSAERPEGSISTLTIQRTEQRDSAMYRCASRAQGDGYTFGSGTRLTVV.

The chain uses TRBV9 and TRBJ2-5; 8 bases are shared with TRBD2. With V trimmed by 3 bases and J by 2 bases, 6 bases remained unmatched. CDR1 is SGDLS and CDR2 is YYNGEE in the germline V gene. This CDR3 has 15 amino acids. The CDR3 spells CASSDPKRGQETQYF. In DNA, the CDR3 is TGTGCCAGCAGCGACCCAAAGCGGGGGCAAGAGACCCAGTACTTC.

The chain uses TRBV7-8 and TRBJ2-5, with TRBD1 matching 11 bases. This CDR3 has 16 amino acids. With V trimmed by 2 bases and J by 4 bases, 6 bases remained unmatched. Germline assignment: CDR1 SGHVS and CDR2 FQNEAQ. This CDR3 reads CASSLMRTGGGETQYF. CDR3 DNA: TGTGCCAGCAGCTTAATGCGGACAGGGGGCGGAGAGACCCAGTACTTC. The whole variable domain, remainder taken from reference TRBV7-8 and TRBJ2-5, is GAGVSQSPRYKVAKRGQDVALRCDPISGHVSLFWYQQALGQGPEFLTYFQNEAQLDKSGLPSDRFFAERPEGSVSTLKIQRTQQEDSAVYLCASSLMRTGGGETQYFGPGTRLLVL.

The genes are TRBV5-1 and TRBJ2-2; the match to TRBD1 covers 9 bases. This CDR3 is built from 15 residues. The J segment lost 4 bases and the V segment lost 3 bases, leaving 4 bases of the junction unmatched. Germline CDR1 reads SGHRS; CDR2 reads YFSETQ. Here the CDR3 reads CASSSTGGGTGELFF. The CDR3 region has the DNA TGCGCCAGCAGCTCCACAGGGGGCGGCACCGGGGAGCTGTTTTTT.

The chain is built from TRBV7-2 and TRBJ2-3, with 7 bases lining up with TRBD2. The CDR3 is 15 amino acids. The V gene's germline CDR1 is SGHTA and CDR2 FQGNSA. V lost 7 bases to trimming and J lost 0 bases; unmatched junction nucleotides: 7. The CDR3 DNA is TGTGCCAGCAACCGGGACTATTCTAGCACAGATACGCAGTATTTT. Translation gives CASNRDYSSTDTQYF.

The V call is TRBV7-9, the J call TRBJ2-1; D might be TRBD1 or TRBD2, each matching 5 bases. Trimming pared 4 bases from V and 3 bases from J, leaving 16 bases between. The CDR3 runs 16 residues. CDR1 is SEHNR and CDR2 is FQNEAQ in the germline V gene (reference sequence). DNA for the CDR3: TGTGCCAGCAGCTCACGCAGGGACGGCGTCTACAATGAGCAGTTCTTC. Translation gives CASSSRRDGVYNEQFF.

This clone was recorded only once. The genes are TRBV7-2 and TRBJ2-3; the D gene is possibly TRBD2 (6 bases). Germline V gene data show CDR1 as SGHTA and CDR2 as FQGNSA. Trimming left V 1 base short and J 4 bases short, with 12 bases between. This CDR3 region has 15 residues. The CDR3 protein is CASSLGGARPDTQYF. In DNA, the CDR3 is TGTGCCAGCAGCTTAGGCGGGGCGCGGCCAGATACGCAGTATTTT.